This TCR beta chain was recovered during a study of persistence of HIV-infected CD4 T cells. Regarding this clone: No antigen is known for it.

The immunoSEQ assay was version 4, run in survey mode. Assay used: immunoSEQ multiplex PCR; TCRdb lists only in-frame clones, some missing. The repertoire holds tens of thousands of clones, with 70% as singletons. The V end lost 0 bases, the J end lost 0 bases, and 13 bases lay between the germline ends. Per germline, CDR1 SGHNT and CDR2 YYREEE (reference sequence). This CDR3 contains 17 residues. Overlapping HIV-1 Gag 15-mer peptides at around 1 ug per peptide per mL were used. CD4+ T cells upregulating both CD40 ligand and CD69 were sorted as responding cells. For at least 4 years, plasma HIV-1 RNA was undetectable (<50 copies/mL).

Sequenced material: CD4+ T cells sorted from PBMCs after approximately 19-hour stimulation, taken from a patient who received antiretroviral therapy. The TCR originated in an adult man with HIV who was CMV-seropositive. The chain is built from TRBV5-4 and TRBJ1-3, with D maybe TRBD1 (5 bases). CDR3 nucleotide sequence: TGTGCCAGCAGCTTGGGAGGGAAGGGACCCTCTGGAAACACCATATATTTT. Its protein is CASSLGGKGPSGNTIYF.